This T cell receptor beta chain appears in the sequencing data of a study of Ad26.COV2.S vaccination and SARS-CoV-2 variants. Across the whole study: Participant was drawn from the COV1001 Ad26.COV2.S trial arm. Once or twice, 56 days apart, Ad26.COV2.S was delivered intramuscularly.

Treatment noted: some 19 received Ad26.COV2.S at low or high dose, single or two shots; roughly five received placebo; per-sample allocation not given. At day 63 after the first vaccine or placebo injection, samples were drawn. V lost 7 bases and J 7 bases, leaving 11 bases between the germline ends. The CDR3 length is 12 residues. Germline assignment: CDR1 LNHDA and CDR2 SQIVND (reference sequence). Clones were sequenced by immunoSEQ multiplex PCR, and TCRdb holds only the in-frame ones, with some missing. The sample gives 400,000 to 450,000 clones, roughly 90% of which show up once; about 12% is in the top ten.

The sample was peripheral blood, taken in a trial of Ad26.COV2.S vaccine versus placebo. The chain combines TRBV19 with TRBJ2-4, with D unclear. This TCR derives from a person aged 18-65 years who received the Ad26.COV2.S COVID-19 vaccine or a placebo. CDR3 residues: CASKGLTNIQYF. CDR3 DNA: TGTGCCAGTAAAGGCCTAACGAACATTCAGTACTTC.